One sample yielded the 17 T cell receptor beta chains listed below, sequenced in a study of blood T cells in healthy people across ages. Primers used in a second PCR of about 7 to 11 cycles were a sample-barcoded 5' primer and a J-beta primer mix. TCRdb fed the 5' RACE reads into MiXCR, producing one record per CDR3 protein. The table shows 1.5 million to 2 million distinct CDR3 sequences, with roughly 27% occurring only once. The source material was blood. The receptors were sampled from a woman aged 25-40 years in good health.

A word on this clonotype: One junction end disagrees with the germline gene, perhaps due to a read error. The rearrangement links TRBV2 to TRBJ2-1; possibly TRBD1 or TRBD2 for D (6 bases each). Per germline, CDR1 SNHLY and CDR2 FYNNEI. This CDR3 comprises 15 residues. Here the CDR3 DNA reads TGTACCAGCAGTCGGACGGGGGACAACTACAATGAGCAGTTCTTC. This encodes CTSSRTGDNYNEQFF.

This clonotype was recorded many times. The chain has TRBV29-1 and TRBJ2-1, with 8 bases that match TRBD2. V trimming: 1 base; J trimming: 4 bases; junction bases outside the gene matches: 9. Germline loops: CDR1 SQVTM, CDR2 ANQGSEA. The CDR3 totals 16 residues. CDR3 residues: CSVEGAWLAGYNEQFF. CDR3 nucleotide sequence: TGCAGCGTTGAAGGGGCCTGGCTAGCGGGTTACAATGAGCAGTTCTTC.

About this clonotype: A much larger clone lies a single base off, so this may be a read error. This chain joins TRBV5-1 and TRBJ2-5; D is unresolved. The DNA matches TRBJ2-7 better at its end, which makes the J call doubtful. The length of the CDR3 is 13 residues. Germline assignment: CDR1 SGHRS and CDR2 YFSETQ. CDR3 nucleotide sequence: TGCGCCAGCAGCTTGGAGGCCGCCCCCGAGCAGTACTTC. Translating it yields CASSLEAAPEQYF.

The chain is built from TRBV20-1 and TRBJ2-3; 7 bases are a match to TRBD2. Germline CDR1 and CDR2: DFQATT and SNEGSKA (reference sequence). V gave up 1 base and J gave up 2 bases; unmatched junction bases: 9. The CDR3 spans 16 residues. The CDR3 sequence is CSARATGTKLTDTQYF. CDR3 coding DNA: TGCAGTGCTAGAGCTACCGGGACTAAGCTCACAGATACGCAGTATTTT.

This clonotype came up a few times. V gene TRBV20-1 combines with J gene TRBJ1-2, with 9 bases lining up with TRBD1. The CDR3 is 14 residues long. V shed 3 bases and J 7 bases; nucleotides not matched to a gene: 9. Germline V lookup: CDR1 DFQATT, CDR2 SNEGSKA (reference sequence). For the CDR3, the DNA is TGCAGTGCTAGCTTAGGGGACAGGGACGGTGGCTACACCTTC. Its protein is CSASLGDRDGGYTF.

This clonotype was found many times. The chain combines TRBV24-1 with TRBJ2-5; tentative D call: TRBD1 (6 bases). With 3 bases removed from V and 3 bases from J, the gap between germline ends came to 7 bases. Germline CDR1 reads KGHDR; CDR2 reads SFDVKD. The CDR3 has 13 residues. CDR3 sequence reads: CATSDRTEETQYF. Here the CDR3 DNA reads TGTGCCACCAGTGATAGGACAGAAGAGACCCAGTACTTC.

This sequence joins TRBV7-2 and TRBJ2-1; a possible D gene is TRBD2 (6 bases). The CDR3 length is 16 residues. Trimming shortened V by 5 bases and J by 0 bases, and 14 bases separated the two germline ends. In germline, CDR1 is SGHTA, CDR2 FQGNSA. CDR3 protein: CASSPLAQSSYNEQFF. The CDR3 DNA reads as TGTGCCAGCAGCCCACTAGCTCAAAGCTCCTACAATGAGCAGTTCTTC.

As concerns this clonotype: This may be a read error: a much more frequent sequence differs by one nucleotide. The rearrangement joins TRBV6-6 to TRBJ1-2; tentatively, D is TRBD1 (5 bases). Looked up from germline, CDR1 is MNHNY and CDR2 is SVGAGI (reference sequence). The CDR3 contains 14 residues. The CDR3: CASSYEGTPYGHTF. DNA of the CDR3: TGTGCCAGCAGTTATGAAGGGACCCCCTATGGCCACACCTTC.

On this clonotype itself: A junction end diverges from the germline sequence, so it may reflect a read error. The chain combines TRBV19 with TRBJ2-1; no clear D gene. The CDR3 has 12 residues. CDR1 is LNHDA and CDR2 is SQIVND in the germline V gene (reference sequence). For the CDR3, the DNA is TGTACCAGTAGTATGGCCGGCAATGAGCAGTTCTTC. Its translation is CTSSMAGNEQFF.

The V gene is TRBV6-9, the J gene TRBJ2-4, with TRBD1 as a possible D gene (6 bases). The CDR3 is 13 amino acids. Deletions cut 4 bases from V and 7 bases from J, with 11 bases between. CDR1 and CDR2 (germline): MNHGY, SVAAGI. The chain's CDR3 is CASSSWDTNIQYF. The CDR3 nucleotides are TGTGCCAGCAGTTCCTGGGACACCAACATTCAGTACTTC.

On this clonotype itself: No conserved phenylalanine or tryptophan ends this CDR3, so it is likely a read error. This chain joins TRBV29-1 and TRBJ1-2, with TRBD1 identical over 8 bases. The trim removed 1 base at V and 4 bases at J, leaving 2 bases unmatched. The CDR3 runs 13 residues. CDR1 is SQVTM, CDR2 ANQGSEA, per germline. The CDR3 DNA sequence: TGCAGCGTTGAAGCCGGACAGGGCTATGGCTACACCTGC. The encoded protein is CSVEAGQGYGYTC.

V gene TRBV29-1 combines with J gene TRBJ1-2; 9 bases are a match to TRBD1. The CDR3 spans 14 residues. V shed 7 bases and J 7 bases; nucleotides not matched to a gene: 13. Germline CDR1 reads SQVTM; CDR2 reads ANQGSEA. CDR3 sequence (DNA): TGCAGCGATACGCCCGGGACAGGGCAAAGTGGCTACACCTTC. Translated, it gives CSDTPGTGQSGYTF.

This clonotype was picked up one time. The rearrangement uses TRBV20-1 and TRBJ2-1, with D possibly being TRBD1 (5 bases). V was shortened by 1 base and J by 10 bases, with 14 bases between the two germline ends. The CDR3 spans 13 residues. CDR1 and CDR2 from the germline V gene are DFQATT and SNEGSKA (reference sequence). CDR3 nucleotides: TGCAGTGCTAGAGTCCAGGGCGCCTACGAGCAGTTCTTC. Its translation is CSARVQGAYEQFF.

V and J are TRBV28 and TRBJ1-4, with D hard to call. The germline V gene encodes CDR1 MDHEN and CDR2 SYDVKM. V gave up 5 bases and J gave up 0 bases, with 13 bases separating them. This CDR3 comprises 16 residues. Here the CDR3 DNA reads TGTGCCAGCAGTCCCCTCGGTCAGGCAACTAATGAAAAACTGTTTTTT. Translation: CASSPLGQATNEKLFF.

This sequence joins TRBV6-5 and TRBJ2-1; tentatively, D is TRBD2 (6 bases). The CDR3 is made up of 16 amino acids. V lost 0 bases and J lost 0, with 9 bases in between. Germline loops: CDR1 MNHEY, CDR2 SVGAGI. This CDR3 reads CASSYSRGSSYNEQFF. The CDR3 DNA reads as TGTGCCAGCAGTTACTCTCGGGGGAGCTCCTACAATGAGCAGTTCTTC.

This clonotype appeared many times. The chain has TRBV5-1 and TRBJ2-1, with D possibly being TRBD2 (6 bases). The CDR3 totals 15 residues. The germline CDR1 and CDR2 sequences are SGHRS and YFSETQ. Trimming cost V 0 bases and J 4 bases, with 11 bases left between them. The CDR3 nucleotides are TGCGCCAGCAGCTTGGCAAGGGGAGGATACAATGAGCAGTTCTTC. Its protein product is CASSLARGGYNEQFF.

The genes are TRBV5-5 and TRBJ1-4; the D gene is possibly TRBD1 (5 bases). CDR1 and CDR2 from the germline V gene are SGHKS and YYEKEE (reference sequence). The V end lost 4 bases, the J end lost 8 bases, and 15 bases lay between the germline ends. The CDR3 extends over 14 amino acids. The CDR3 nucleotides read TGTGCCAGCAGCCGGGGACGGGGAAGCGAAAAACTGTTTTTT. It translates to CASSRGRGSEKLFF.